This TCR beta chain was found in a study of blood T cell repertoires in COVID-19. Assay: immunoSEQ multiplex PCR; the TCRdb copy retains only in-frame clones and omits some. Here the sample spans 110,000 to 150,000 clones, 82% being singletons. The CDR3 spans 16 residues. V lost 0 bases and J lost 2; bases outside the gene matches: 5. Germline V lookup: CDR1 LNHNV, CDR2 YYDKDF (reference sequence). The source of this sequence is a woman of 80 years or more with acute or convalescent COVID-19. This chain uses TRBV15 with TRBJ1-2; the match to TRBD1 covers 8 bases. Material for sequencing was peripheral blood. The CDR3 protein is CATSRDLNRGNYGYTF. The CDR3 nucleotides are TGTGCCACCAGCAGAGATCTGAACAGGGGGAACTATGGCTACACCTTC.